These 11 T cell receptor beta chains came from one sample sequenced in a study of cytomegalovirus exposure and HLA in healthy donors. The PCR employed 60 Vbeta primers together with 13 Jbeta primers. The repertoire was sequenced with immunoSEQ multiplex PCR; TCRdb's copy has only in-frame clones and lacks some. The sample includes under 110,000 clones, about two thirds of them seen just once. Sequencing was performed on PBMCs. The receptor source for this set is a boy aged 5 to 17 in good health and CMV-seronegative.

The genes are TRBV6-5 and TRBJ1-1; D is perhaps TRBD1 (5 bases). CDR1 MNHEY and CDR2 SVGAGI come from the germline V gene. V was clipped by 4 bases and J by 0 bases, with 12 bases between them. The CDR3 length is 15 residues. The DNA for the CDR3 is TGTGCCAGCAGTTTCAACAGGATCATGAACACTGAAGCTTTCTTT. Its translation: CASSFNRIMNTEAFF.

This chain connects TRBV9 to TRBJ1-5; D remains unclear. CDR3 size: 13 residues. Germline CDR1 SGDLS, CDR2 YYNGEE. V dropped 0 bases and J dropped 6 bases, with 7 bases sitting between them. CDR3 bases: TGTGCCAGCAGCGTAGCCCCCGTTCAGCCCCAGCATTTT. It translates to CASSVAPVQPQHF. The whole variable domain, filled in from reference TRBV9 and TRBJ1-5, reads DSGVTQTPKHLITATGQRVTLRCSPRSGDLSVYWYQQSLDQGLQFLIQYYNGEERAKGNILERFSAQQFPDLHSELNLSSLELGDSALYFCASSVAPVQPQHFGDGTRLSIL.

The V and J genes are TRBV28 and TRBJ1-3; 8 bases match TRBD1. CDR1 MDHEN and CDR2 SYDVKM come from the germline V gene. V trimming: 4 bases; J trimming: 2 bases; junction bases outside the gene matches: 1. CDR3 length equals 14 residues. In nucleotides, the CDR3 is TGTGCCAGCAGTTCGGACAGGGCTGGAAACACCATATATTTT. Residues: CASSSDRAGNTIYF.

A word on this clone: Additional DNA sequences in this sample encode the identical CDR3. CDR3 sequence (DNA): TGTGCCAGCAGCTTCGACAGGGACGGCTACACCTTC. It encodes CASSFDRDGYTF. The chain combines TRBV7-8 with TRBJ1-2, with 7 bases that match TRBD1. J lost 8 bases, V lost 3 bases, and 3 bases had no gene match. Germline V CDR1 and CDR2: SGHVS, FQNEAQ. CDR3 length: 12 amino acids.

This chain connects TRBV28 to TRBJ1-4, with D perhaps matching TRBD1 (6 bases). CDR3 length: 13 residues. Germline assignment: CDR1 MDHEN and CDR2 SYDVKM. V was pared by 7 bases and J by 7 bases, with 13 bases between. CDR3 region: CASIGTRVEKLFF. The CDR3 DNA sequence: TGTGCCAGCATCGGGACAAGGGTTGAAAAACTGTTTTTT.

The rearrangement links TRBV5-1 to TRBJ2-1; 15 nucleotides align to TRBD2. Germline lookup yields CDR1 SGHRS and CDR2 YFSETQ. The J segment lost 6 bases and the V segment lost 4 bases, leaving 5 bases of the junction unmatched. The CDR3 consists of 16 residues. The CDR3 DNA follows: TGCGCCAGCAGCGGACAGGGACTAGCGGGGGGCAATGAGCAGTTCTTC. Its translation: CASSGQGLAGGNEQFF.

The chain is built from TRBV28 and TRBJ1-5; D possibly corresponds to TRBD1 (6 bases). CDR1 and CDR2 from the germline V gene are MDHEN and SYDVKM. The CDR3 contains 14 residues. V gave up 2 bases and J gave up 5 bases, with 10 bases separating them. The CDR3 nucleotides are TGTGCCAGCAGTTTACCCACAGGGTATCAGCCCCAGCATTTT. Translating it yields CASSLPTGYQPQHF.

The chain joins TRBV13 to TRBJ1-5; 11 bases line up with TRBD1. V was pared by 5 bases and J by 5 bases, with 5 bases of the junction left unmatched. In germline, CDR1 is PRHDT, CDR2 FYEKMQ (reference sequence). The CDR3 has 15 residues. CDR3 sequence: CASSLGTGGDQPQHF. The CDR3 DNA follows: TGTGCCAGCAGCCTCGGGACAGGGGGAGATCAGCCCCAGCATTTT.

V usage is TRBV14 and J usage is TRBJ2-5, with 7 bases identical to TRBD2. V trimming: 1 base; J trimming: 2 bases; junction bases outside the gene matches: 10. The CDR3 consists of 17 residues. Germline V gene sequence: CDR1 SGHDN, CDR2 FVKESK. CDR3 sequence: CASSQVKVAGLQETQYF. The CDR3 bases are TGTGCCAGCAGCCAAGTTAAAGTAGCGGGCCTACAAGAGACCCAGTACTTC. The complete variable domain, with remaining parts taken from reference TRBV14 and TRBJ2-5, reads EAGVTQFPSHSVIEKGQTVTLRCDPISGHDNLYWYRRVMGKEIKFLLHFVKESKQDESGMPNNRFLAERTGGTYSTLKVQPAELEDSGVYFCASSQVKVAGLQETQYFGPGTRLLVL.

This clone was counted a few times. The genes are TRBV15 and TRBJ2-1; D may be TRBD2 (5 bases). Trimming stripped 1 base from V and 4 bases from J, with 11 bases between. The CDR3 consists of 15 residues. CDR1 is LNHNV, CDR2 YYDKDF, per germline (reference sequence). The CDR3 sequence is CATSRGQRAYNEQFF. The CDR3 nucleotides are TGTGCCACCAGCAGAGGCCAGAGGGCGTACAATGAGCAGTTCTTC.

The chain uses TRBV30 and TRBJ2-5; TRBD2 is a possible D gene (5 bases). CDR3 length equals 13 residues. The V gene's germline CDR1 is GTSNPN and CDR2 SVGIG (reference sequence). V lost 3 bases and J 4 bases, leaving 12 bases between the germline ends. The CDR3 bases are TGTGCCTGGAGCCGGGGTGTCCGAGAGACCCAGTACTTC. Amino acids: CAWSRGVRETQYF.